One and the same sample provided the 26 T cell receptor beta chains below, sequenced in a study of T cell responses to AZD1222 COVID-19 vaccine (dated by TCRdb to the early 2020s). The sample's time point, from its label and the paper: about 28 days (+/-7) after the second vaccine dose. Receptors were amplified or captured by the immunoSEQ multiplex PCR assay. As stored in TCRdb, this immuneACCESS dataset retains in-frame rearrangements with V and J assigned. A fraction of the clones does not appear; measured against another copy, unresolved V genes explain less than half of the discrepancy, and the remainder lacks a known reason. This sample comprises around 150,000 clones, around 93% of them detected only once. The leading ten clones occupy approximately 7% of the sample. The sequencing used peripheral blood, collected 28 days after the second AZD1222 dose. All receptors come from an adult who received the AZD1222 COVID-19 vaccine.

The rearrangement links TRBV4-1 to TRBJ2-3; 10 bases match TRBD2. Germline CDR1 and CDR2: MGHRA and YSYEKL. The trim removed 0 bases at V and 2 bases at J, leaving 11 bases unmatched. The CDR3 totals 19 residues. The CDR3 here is CASSQDSAGGPIVTDTQYF. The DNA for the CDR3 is TGCGCCAGCAGCCAAGATTCAGCGGGGGGGCCTATTGTCACAGATACGCAGTATTTT.

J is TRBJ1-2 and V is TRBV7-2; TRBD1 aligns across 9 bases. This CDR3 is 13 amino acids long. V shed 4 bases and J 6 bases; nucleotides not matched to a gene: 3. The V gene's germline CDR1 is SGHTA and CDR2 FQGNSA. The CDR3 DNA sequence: TGTGCCAGCAGCTACCGGGACAGGGATGGCTACACCTTC. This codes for CASSYRDRDGYTF.

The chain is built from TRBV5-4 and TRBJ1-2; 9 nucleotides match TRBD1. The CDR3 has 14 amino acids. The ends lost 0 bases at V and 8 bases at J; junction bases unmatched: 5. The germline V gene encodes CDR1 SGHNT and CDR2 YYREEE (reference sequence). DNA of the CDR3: TGTGCCAGCAGCTTGGGGACAGGGGTCGGGGGCTACACCTTC. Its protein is CASSLGTGVGGYTF. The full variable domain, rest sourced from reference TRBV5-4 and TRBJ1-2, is ETGVTQSPTHLIKTRGQQVTLRCSSQSGHNTVSWYQQALGQGPQFIFQYYREEENGRGNFPPRFSGLQFPNYSSELNVNALELDDSALYLCASSLGTGVGGYTFGSGTRLTVV.

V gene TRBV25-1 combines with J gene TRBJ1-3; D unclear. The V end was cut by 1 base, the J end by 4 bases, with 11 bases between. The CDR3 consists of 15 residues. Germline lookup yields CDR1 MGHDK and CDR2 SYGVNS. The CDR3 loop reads CASSELTSGGNTIYF. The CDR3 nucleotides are TGTGCCAGCAGTGAATTGACTTCGGGAGGAAACACCATATATTTT.

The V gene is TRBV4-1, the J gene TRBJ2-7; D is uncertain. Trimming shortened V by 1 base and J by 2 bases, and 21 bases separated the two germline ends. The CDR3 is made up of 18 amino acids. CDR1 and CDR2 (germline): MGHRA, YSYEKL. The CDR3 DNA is TGCGCCAGCAGCCAAGTCCACCAGTCGGGCCAAACGACCTACGAGCAGTACTTC. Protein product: CASSQVHQSGQTTYEQYF.

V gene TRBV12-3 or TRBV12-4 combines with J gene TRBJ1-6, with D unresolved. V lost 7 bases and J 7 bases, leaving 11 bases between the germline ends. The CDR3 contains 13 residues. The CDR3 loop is CASKPGGNSPLHF. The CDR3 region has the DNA TGTGCCAGCAAACCGGGAGGCAATTCACCCCTCCACTTT.

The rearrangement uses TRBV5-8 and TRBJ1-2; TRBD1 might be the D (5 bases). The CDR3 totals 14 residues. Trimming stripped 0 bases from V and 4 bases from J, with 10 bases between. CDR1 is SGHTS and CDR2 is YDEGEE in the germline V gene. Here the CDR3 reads CASSLGGTSYGYTF. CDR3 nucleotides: TGTGCCAGCAGCTTGGGGGGGACCTCCTATGGCTACACCTTC.

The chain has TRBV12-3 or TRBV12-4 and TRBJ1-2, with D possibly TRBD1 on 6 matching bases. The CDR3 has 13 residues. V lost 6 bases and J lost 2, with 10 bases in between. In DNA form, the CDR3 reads TGTGCCAGCAGCCGGGGGGGCAACTATGGCTACACCTTC. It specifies CASSRGGNYGYTF.

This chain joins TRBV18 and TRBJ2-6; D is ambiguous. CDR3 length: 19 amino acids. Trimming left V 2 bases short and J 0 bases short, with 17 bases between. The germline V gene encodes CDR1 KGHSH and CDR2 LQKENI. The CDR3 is CASSPRAGASSSGANVLTF. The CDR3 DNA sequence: TGTGCCAGCTCACCAAGGGCAGGTGCCTCCTCCTCTGGGGCCAACGTCCTGACTTTC.

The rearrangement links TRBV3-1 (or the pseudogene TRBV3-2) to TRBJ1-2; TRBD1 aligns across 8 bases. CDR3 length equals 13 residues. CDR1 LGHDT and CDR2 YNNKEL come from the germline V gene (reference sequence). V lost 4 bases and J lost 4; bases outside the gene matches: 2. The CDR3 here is CASSLGQGYGYTF. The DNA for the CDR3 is TGTGCCAGCAGCCTAGGACAGGGCTATGGCTACACCTTC.

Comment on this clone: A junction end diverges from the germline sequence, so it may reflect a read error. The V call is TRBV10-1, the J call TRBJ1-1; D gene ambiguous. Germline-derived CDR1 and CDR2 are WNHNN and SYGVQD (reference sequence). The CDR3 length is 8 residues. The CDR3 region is CASRAGIF. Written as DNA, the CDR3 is TGCGCCAGCAGGGCGGGCATCTTT.

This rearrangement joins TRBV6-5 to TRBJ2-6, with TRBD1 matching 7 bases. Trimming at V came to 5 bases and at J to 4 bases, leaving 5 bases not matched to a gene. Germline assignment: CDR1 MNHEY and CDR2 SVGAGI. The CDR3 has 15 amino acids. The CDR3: CASSRQGHGANVLTF. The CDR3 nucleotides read TGTGCCAGCAGTAGACAGGGACACGGGGCCAACGTCCTGACTTTC.

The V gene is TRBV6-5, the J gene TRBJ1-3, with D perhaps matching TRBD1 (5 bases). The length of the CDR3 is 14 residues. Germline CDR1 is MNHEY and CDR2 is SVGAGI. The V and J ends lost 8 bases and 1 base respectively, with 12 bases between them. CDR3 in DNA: TGTGCCAGCTCGGAGGGGAAATCTGGAAACACCATATATTTT. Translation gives CASSEGKSGNTIYF.

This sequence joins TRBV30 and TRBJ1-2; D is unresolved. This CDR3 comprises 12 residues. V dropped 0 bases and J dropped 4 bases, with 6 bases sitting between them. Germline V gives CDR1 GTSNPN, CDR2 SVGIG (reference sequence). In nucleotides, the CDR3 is TGTGCCTGGAGTGTCTATTCCTATGGCTACACCTTC. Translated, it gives CAWSVYSYGYTF.

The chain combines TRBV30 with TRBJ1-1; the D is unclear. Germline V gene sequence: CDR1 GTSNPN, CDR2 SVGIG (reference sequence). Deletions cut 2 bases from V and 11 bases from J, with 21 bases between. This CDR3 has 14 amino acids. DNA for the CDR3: TGTGCCTGGAGTATCCCTCGGGTCTCAAGCAGGGCTTTCTTT. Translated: CAWSIPRVSSRAFF.

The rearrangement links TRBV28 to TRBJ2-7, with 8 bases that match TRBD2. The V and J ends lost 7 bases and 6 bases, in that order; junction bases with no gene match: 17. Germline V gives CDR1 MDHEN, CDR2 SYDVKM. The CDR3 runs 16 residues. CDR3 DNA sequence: TGTGCCAGCACGCCTCCGGGCGGGGGGATAGTTCGCGAGCAGTACTTC. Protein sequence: CASTPPGGGIVREQYF.

CDR3 protein: CASSLVMGPNEAFF. The CDR3 region has the DNA TGCGCCAGCAGCTTGGTGATGGGACCTAATGAAGCTTTCTTT. This chain uses TRBV5-1 with TRBJ1-1; possible D gene TRBD1, 5 bases. Germline V gene sequence: CDR1 SGHRS, CDR2 YFSETQ. The CDR3 is made up of 14 amino acids. Trimming took off 0 bases at V and 7 bases at J, with 13 bases between the two ends. Looking up the rest from reference TRBV5-1 and TRBJ1-1 gives the full variable domain: KAGVTQTPRYLIKTRGQQVTLSCSPISGHRSVSWYQQTPGQGLQFLFEYFSETQRNKGNFPGRFSGRQFSNSRSEMNVSTLELGDSALYLCASSLVMGPNEAFFGQGTRLTVV.

The CDR3 loop is CASSYSPGTEAFF. Here the CDR3 DNA reads TGTGCCAGCAGTTACTCCCCAGGAACTGAAGCTTTCTTT. The chain combines TRBV6-5 with TRBJ1-1; D gene ambiguous. CDR3 length: 13 residues. Germline V lookup: CDR1 MNHEY, CDR2 SVGAGI. The V gene lost 0 bases and the J gene lost 5 bases, with 7 bases spanning the gap.

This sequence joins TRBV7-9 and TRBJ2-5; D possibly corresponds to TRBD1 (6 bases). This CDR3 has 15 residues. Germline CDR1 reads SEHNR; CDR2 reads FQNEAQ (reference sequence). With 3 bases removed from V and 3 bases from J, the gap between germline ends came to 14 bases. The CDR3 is CASSFGVNREETQYF. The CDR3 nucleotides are TGTGCCAGCAGCTTCGGGGTGAACAGGGAAGAGACCCAGTACTTC.

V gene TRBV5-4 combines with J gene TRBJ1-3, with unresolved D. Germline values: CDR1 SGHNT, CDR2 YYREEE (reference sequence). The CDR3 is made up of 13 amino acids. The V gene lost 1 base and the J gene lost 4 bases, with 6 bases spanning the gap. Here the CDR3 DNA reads TGTGCCAGCAGCTTGTCGGAGGGAAACACCATATATTTT. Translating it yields CASSLSEGNTIYF. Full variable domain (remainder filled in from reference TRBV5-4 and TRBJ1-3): ETGVTQSPTHLIKTRGQQVTLRCSSQSGHNTVSWYQQALGQGPQFIFQYYREEENGRGNFPPRFSGLQFPNYSSELNVNALELDDSALYLCASSLSEGNTIYFGEGSWLTVV.

The CDR3 DNA reads TGTGCTAGTGGTTTAGGGGGGTCTTTTAATTCACCCCTCCACTTT. Its protein is CASGLGGSFNSPLHF. This sequence joins TRBV12-5 and TRBJ1-6; maybe TRBD1 (6 bases). V was trimmed by 3 bases and J by 6 bases, leaving 12 bases between them. CDR3 length: 15 residues. In germline, CDR1 is LGHNT, CDR2 FRNRAP. Looking up the rest from reference TRBV12-5 and TRBJ1-6 gives the full variable domain: DARVTQTPRHKVTEMGQEVTMRCQPILGHNTVFWYRQTMMQGLELLAYFRNRAPLDDSGMPKDRFSAEMPDATLATLKIQPSEPRDSAVYFCASGLGGSFNSPLHFGNGTRLTVT.

The CDR3 bases are TGTGCCAGTAGTACCTACAGTAGCAATCAGCCCCAGCATTTT. Translated, it gives CASSTYSSNQPQHF. The chain joins TRBV19 to TRBJ1-5, with no clear D. Trimming took off 4 bases at V and 0 bases at J, with 7 bases between the two ends. The CDR3 consists of 14 residues. Looked up from germline, CDR1 is LNHDA and CDR2 is SQIVND (reference sequence).

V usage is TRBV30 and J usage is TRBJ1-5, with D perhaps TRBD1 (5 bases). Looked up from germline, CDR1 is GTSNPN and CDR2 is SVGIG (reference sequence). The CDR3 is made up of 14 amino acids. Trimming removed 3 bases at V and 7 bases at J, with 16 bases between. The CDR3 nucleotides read TGTGCCTGGAGCGGGACCTCCCTCGCGCAGCCCCAGCATTTT. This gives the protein CAWSGTSLAQPQHF. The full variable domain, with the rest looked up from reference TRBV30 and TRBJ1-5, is SQTIHQWPATLVQPVGSPLSLECTVEGTSNPNLYWYRQAAGRGLQLLFYSVGIGQISSEVPQNLSASRPQDRQFILSSKKLLLSDSGFYLCAWSGTSLAQPQHFGDGTRLSIL.

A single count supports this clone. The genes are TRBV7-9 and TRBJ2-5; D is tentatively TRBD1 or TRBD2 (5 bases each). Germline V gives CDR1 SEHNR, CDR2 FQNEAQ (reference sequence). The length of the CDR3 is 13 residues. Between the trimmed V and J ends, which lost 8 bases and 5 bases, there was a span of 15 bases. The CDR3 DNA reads TGTGCCAGCGAGGGGCTGACACGGGAGACCCAGTACTTC. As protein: CASEGLTRETQYF.

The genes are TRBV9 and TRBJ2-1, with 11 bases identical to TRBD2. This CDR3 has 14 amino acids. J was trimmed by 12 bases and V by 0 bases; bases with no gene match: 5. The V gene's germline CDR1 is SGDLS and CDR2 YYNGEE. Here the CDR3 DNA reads TGTGCCAGCAGCGTAGAGCCTAGCGGGAGGCTGCAGTTCTTC. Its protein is CASSVEPSGRLQFF.

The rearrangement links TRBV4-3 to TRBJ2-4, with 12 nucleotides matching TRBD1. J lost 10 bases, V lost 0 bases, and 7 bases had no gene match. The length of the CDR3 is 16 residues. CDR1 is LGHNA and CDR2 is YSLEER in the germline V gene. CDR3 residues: CASSQEGTGGVRIQYF. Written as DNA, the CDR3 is TGCGCCAGCAGCCAAGAGGGGACAGGGGGCGTTCGGATTCAGTACTTC.